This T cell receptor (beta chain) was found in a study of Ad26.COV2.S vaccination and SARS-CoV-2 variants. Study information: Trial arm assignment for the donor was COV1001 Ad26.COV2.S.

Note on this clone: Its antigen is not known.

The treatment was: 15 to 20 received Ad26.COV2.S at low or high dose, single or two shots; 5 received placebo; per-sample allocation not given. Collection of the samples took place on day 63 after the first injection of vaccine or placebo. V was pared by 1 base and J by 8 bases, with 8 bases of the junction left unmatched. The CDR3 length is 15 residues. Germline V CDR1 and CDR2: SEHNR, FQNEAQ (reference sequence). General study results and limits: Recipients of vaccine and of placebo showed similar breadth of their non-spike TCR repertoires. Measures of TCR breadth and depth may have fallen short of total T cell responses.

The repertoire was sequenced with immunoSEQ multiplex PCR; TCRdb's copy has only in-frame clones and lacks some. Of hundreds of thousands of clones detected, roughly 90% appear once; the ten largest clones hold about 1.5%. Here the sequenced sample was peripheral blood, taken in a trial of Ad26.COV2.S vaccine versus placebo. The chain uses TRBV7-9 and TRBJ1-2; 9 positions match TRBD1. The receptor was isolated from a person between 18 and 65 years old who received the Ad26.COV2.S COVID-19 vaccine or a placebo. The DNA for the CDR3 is TGTGCCAGCAGCTTAGAGACTACAGGGGGCCGCGGCTACACCTTC. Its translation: CASSLETTGGRGYTF.